The rows below give T cell receptor beta chains drawn from one sample of a study of blood T cell repertoires in COVID-19. The repertoire was sequenced with immunoSEQ multiplex PCR; TCRdb's copy has only in-frame clones and lacks some. The sample records a few hundred thousand clones, about 88% being singletons. The specimen sequenced was peripheral blood. The source is a man aged 45 to 65 with COVID-19, enrolled during active disease. The CDR3 runs from the conserved cysteine through the conserved F or W. A D gene is named only where the DNA matches it firmly. The size of a clone is reported for some rows only, either as once, few or many, or as a class for expanded clones.

V gene	clone size	D gene	J gene	CDR3 DNA	CDR3 protein
TRBV6-5	.	TRBD1	TRBJ2-3	TGTGCCAGCAGCCGAAACAGGGGAAGCACAGATACGCAGTATTTT	CASSRNRGSTDTQYF
TRBV2	.	TRBD1	TRBJ1-6	TGTGCCAGCAGTGAAGCGACAGGGGCAAATTCACCCCTCCACTTT	CASSEATGANSPLHF
TRBV9	.	.	TRBJ1-2	TGTGCCAGCAGCTCTACTACTCCGGGACATAGGAACTATGGCTACACCTTC	CASSSTTPGHRNYGYTF
TRBV7-9	once	.	TRBJ1-1	TGTGCCAGCAGCTTTGGGTATGAACAGGAAGCTTTCTTT	CASSFGYEQEAFF
TRBV2	.	.	TRBJ1-5	TGTGCCAGCCATCTCTATAGCAATCAGCCCCAGCATTTT	CASHLYSNQPQHF
TRBV2	.	.	TRBJ2-3	TGTGCCAGCAGTGAAAGGGAGGACGGCACAGATACGCAGTATTTT	CASSEREDGTDTQYF
TRBV7-2	.	TRBD1	TRBJ2-5	TGTGCCAGCAGGTTGGGACAGCCCCAAGAGACCCAGTACTTC	CASRLGQPQETQYF
TRBV5-6	.	TRBD1	TRBJ1-2	TGTGCCAGCAGCTTGGGACAGGGAAGGGGGTATGGCTACACCTTC	CASSLGQGRGYGYTF
TRBV7-6	.	.	TRBJ2-5	TGTGCCAGCAGCCCCGGACACGGTAAAAAGGAGACCCAGTACTTC	CASSPGHGKKETQYF
TRBV14	.	.	TRBJ1-1	TGTGCCAGCAGCCATCTAGGGCCGGGGACTGAAGCTTTCTTT	CASSHLGPGTEAFF
TRBV29-1	.	TRBD1	TRBJ1-1	TGCAGCGTAGTAACAGGGGATCGCACTGAAGCTTTCTTT	CSVVTGDRTEAFF
TRBV2	once	.	TRBJ2-2	TGTGCCAGCAGCCCCATACTCGCGAACACCGGGGAGCTGTTTTTT	CASSPILANTGELFF
TRBV3-1/TRBV3-2	.	.	TRBJ1-2	TGTGCCAGCAGCCAAGAAGCTGGTGCCAACTATGGCTACACCTTC	CASSQEAGANYGYTF
TRBV18	.	.	TRBJ2-5	TGTGCCAGCTCACCATTGAGCCCGGGAGCTCAAGAGACCCAGTACTTC	CASSPLSPGAQETQYF
TRBV19	.	TRBD2	TRBJ2-3	TGTGCCAGTAGTAAGGGAGCGGGGAGCACAGATACGCAGTATTTT	CASSKGAGSTDTQYF
TRBV28	.	.	TRBJ1-1	TGTGCCAGCAGTAGCAACAGGGAGATGAACACTGAAGCTTTCTTT	CASSSNREMNTEAFF
TRBV6-1	.	TRBD1	TRBJ2-7	TGTGCCAGCAGTGAACCGGGACAGTCGGGGGAGCAGTACTTC	CASSEPGQSGEQYF
TRBV7-6	.	.	TRBJ2-2	TGTGCCAGCAGCTCTGAGGACAGCGCGAACACCGGGGAGCTGTTTTTT	CASSSEDSANTGELFF
TRBV30	.	.	TRBJ1-5	TGTGCCTGGAGTCAGGATAGCAATCAGCCCCAGCATTTT	CAWSQDSNQPQHF
TRBV7-2	once	.	TRBJ2-3	TGTGCCAGCAGCTTTGGCAGGGATGCAGATACGCAGTATTTT	CASSFGRDADTQYF
TRBV19	.	.	TRBJ1-2	TGTGCCAGTTGTTTCCTGACAGGCTATGGCTACACCTTC	CASCFLTGYGYTF
TRBV5-5	.	.	TRBJ1-1	TGTGCCAGCAGCGGGGGCATCTTACAGGGAGCGAACACTGAAGCTTTCTTT	CASSGGILQGANTEAFF
TRBV5-1	.	TRBD1	TRBJ2-7	TGCGCCAGCAGCTTGGGCAGGGGGCTCTACGAGCAGTACTTC	CASSLGRGLYEQYF
TRBV7-3	.	TRBD2	TRBJ2-7	TGTGCCAGCAGCTTAAGGAGCGGGGGTGGCTCCTACGAGCAGTACTTC	CASSLRSGGGSYEQYF
TRBV6-6	.	.	TRBJ2-7	TGTGCCAGCGCGACAAGCTCCTACGAGCAGTACTTC	CASATSSYEQYF
TRBV7-9	once	TRBD1	TRBJ1-4	TGTGCCAGCAGCACCCAGGGGGCAACTAATGAAAAACTGTTTTTT	CASSTQGATNEKLFF
TRBV10-1	.	.	TRBJ1-1	TGCGCCAGCAGTGAGTTCTCCCTCCCTGAAGCTTTCTTT	CASSEFSLPEAFF
TRBV7-2	.	TRBD2	TRBJ2-1	TGTGCCAGCAGGGTTAGTAGCGGGAGGGCCTATAATGAGCAGTTCTTC	CASRVSSGRAYNEQFF
TRBV6-5	.	.	TRBJ2-7	TGTGCCAGCAGTAGGCAGGGGCGCGAATACGAGCAGTACTTC	CASSRQGREYEQYF
TRBV12-5	once	.	TRBJ1-1	TGTGCTAGTGGTTTGGTTCCAGGGAACACTGAAGCTTTCTTT	CASGLVPGNTEAFF
TRBV5-6	.	TRBD1	TRBJ1-5	TGTGCCAGCAGCTTGGGTAGGTCGACAGGGGGCTATCAGCCCCAGCATTTT	CASSLGRSTGGYQPQHF
TRBV28	.	.	TRBJ1-1	TGTGCCAGCAAGACGAGTCTAGTGAACACTGAAGCTTTCTTT	CASKTSLVNTEAFF
TRBV29-1	.	.	TRBJ2-3	TGCAGCGTTGCGGGGGACCCCTGGAGGACAGATACGCAGTATTTT	CSVAGDPWRTDTQYF
TRBV6-5	.	TRBD2	TRBJ2-7	TGTGCCAGCAGAACTAGCGGGAGTTCGTACGAGCAGTACTTC	CASRTSGSSYEQYF
TRBV5-1	.	TRBD2	TRBJ2-1	TGCGCCAGCAGCTTGGGAGAGGTAGCGGGTGTGGAGCAGTTCTTC	CASSLGEVAGVEQFF
TRBV9	.	TRBD1	TRBJ2-7	TGTGCCAGCAGCGTAGGAACAGGGGGGTTCGGCGAGCAGTACTTC	CASSVGTGGFGEQYF
TRBV7-9	.	TRBD2	TRBJ2-3	TGTGCCAGCAGCTCACGGAGCGGGAGGGTCCCAGATACGCAGTATTTT	CASSSRSGRVPDTQYF
TRBV19	few	TRBD2	TRBJ2-6	TGTGCCAGTAGTATAGGACCACTAGCGGGGACCTCTGGGGCCAACGTCCTGACTTTC	CASSIGPLAGTSGANVLTF
TRBV7-8	.	TRBD2	TRBJ2-2	TGTGCCAGCAGCTCTCCGGGACTAGCGGGAGAAGGGTCCGGGGAGCTGTTTTTT	CASSSPGLAGEGSGELFF
TRBV7-6	.	TRBD2	TRBJ2-7	TGTGCCAGCAGCTTAGGGGTTAGCGGGGGGGCCAGCTCCTACGAGCAGTACTTC	CASSLGVSGGASSYEQYF
TRBV20-1	.	.	TRBJ1-2	TGCAGTGCAAGTGAACAGGTAGCTAACTATGGCTACACCTTC	CSASEQVANYGYTF
TRBV18	.	.	TRBJ2-3	TGTGCCAGCTCACGTCGGGAGCAATCAGATACGCAGTATTTT	CASSRREQSDTQYF
TRBV7-3	.	.	TRBJ2-5	TGTGCCAGCAGCTTAGGGGCCTACCAAGAGACCCAGTACTTC	CASSLGAYQETQYF
TRBV3-1/TRBV3-2	.	.	TRBJ2-2	TGTGCCAGCAGCCAAGTGGTACTGACGAACACCGGGGAGCTGTTTTTT	CASSQVVLTNTGELFF
TRBV11-2	.	.	TRBJ1-4	TGTGCCAGCAGCCCCCCGGGGGGGCGCGATGAAAAACTGTTTTTT	CASSPPGGRDEKLFF
TRBV27	few	.	TRBJ2-2	TGTGCCAGCAGTTTATACGGGAGCTACACCGGGGAGCTGTTTTTT	CASSLYGSYTGELFF